The 29 T cell receptor beta chains in this list originate from one sample, sequenced in a study of vaccination and CD4 T cells after COVID-19 (dated by TCRdb to 2022 to 2024). Libraries were prepared through PCR. Sequencing relied on an Illumina iSeq 100. DNA from cultured CD4+ T cells was subjected to TCR sequencing with the Oncomine TCR Beta short-read assay at the Johns Hopkins FTIC core. TCRdb ran its own pipeline on the public reads, namely fastp trimming at Q25 and MiXCR clone calling, and kept in-frame beta chains. Identical CDR3 protein sequences are pooled into one entry, listed with their most common genes and DNA. The table for this sample lists more than 20,000 distinct CDR3 sequences; about 40% of them were counted only once. 3.5% to 5% of the sample is taken by the ten largest. What the time point label conveys for this sample: late sampling 161 to 241 days after vaccination in a few convalescent patients. The sample's treatment or condition label, in plain terms: approximately 11-day PBMC culture with coronavirus spike peptide pools or control peptides (ViraFEST assay).

For these receptors, no antigen is known. The input for sequencing was CD4+ T cells from blood, cultured in vitro, taken about 7 months after SARS-CoV-2 vaccination. The receptors derive from a human donor who had recovered from COVID-19.

The rearrangement joins TRBV28 to TRBJ2-7; D is uncertain. This CDR3 has 13 residues. The germline V gene has CDR1 MDHEN and CDR2 SYDVKM. Between the trimmed V and J ends, which lost 5 bases and 6 bases, there was a span of 14 bases. The CDR3 region is CASSPTSPLEQYF. The CDR3 region has the DNA TGTGCCAGCAGTCCGACAAGCCCTCTCGAGCAGTACTTC. Based on the CDR3 plus reference TRBV28 and TRBJ2-7, the full variable domain is DVKVTQSSRYLVKRTGEKVFLECVQDMDHENMFWYRQDPGLGLRLIYFSYDVKMKEKGDIPEGYSVSREKKERFSLILESASTNQTSMYLCASSPTSPLEQYFGPGTRLTVT.

This chain links TRBV12-3 or TRBV12-4 with TRBJ2-5; no reliable D call. Between the trimmed V and J ends, which lost 3 bases and 6 bases, there was a span of 8 bases. CDR3 length equals 12 residues. CDR3 in DNA: TGTGCCAGCAGTTTGGGTGTTAAGACCCAGTACTTC. Translation: CASSLGVKTQYF.

This clonotype appeared a few times. The chain has TRBV28 and TRBJ2-1; 7 positions match TRBD1. The assigned J gene may be wrong: the sequence end matches TRBJ2-7 better. CDR3 length equals 15 residues. Germline CDR1 reads MDHEN; CDR2 reads SYDVKM. The CDR3 region is CASRATGARSYEQYF. CDR3 bases: TGTGCCAGCAGGGCCACAGGGGCCAGATCTTACGAGCAGTACTTC.

The chain employs TRBV19 and TRBJ2-7; TRBD2 matches 10 bases. The CDR3 spans 16 residues. The J segment lost 2 bases and the V segment lost 3 bases, leaving 7 bases of the junction unmatched. Germline V gives CDR1 LNHDA, CDR2 SQIVND (reference sequence). DNA of the CDR3: TGTGCCAGTAGTATTGGTTTAGCGGGAGGAACCTACGAGCAGTACTTC. Its protein product is CASSIGLAGGTYEQYF.

The V and J genes are TRBV6-4 and TRBJ2-1; TRBD1 is a possible D gene (6 bases). This CDR3 comprises 15 residues. Germline-derived CDR1 and CDR2 are MRHNA and SNTAGT. Trimming cost V 3 bases and J 0 bases, with 9 bases left between them. CDR3 sequence: CASSEQGSSYNEQFF. CDR3 DNA sequence: TGTGCCAGCAGTGAGCAGGGGAGCTCCTACAATGAGCAGTTCTTC.

The chain links TRBV27 to TRBJ1-6; possible D gene TRBD1, 6 bases. Germline V lookup: CDR1 MNHEY, CDR2 SMNVEV (reference sequence). V was pared by 2 bases and J by 2 bases, with 13 bases between. The CDR3 length is 17 residues. The CDR3 region has the DNA TGTGCCAGCAGTTTACGGGGCAGGGGTGCCTATAATTCACCCCTCCACTTT. Protein product: CASSLRGRGAYNSPLHF.

The V call is TRBV4-2, the J call TRBJ2-3; D perhaps matches TRBD1 (5 bases). V lost 2 bases, J lost 3 bases, and 12 bases lay in between. This CDR3 is 15 amino acids long. Germline V gene sequence: CDR1 LGHNA, CDR2 YNFKEQ. CDR3 bases: TGTGCCAGCAGCCAACAGGGCACACAGACAGATACGCAGTATTTT. This gives the protein CASSQQGTQTDTQYF.

The table lists this clonotype with a few counts. The CDR3 sequence: CSANRRALDEQYF. The CDR3 coding sequence is TGCAGTGCTAATAGGAGGGCCCTGGACGAGCAGTACTTC. This chain joins TRBV20-1 and TRBJ2-7, with D possibly being TRBD2 (6 bases). Germline CDR1 reads DFQATT; CDR2 reads SNEGSKA (reference sequence). The CDR3 is made up of 13 amino acids. V lost 4 bases and J lost 5, with 15 bases in between.

This clonotype was seen more than once but under ten times. The genes are TRBV6-5 and TRBJ2-1, with no clear D. The V end was cut by 2 bases, the J end by 6 bases, with 14 bases between. CDR3 size: 15 residues. Germline-derived CDR1 and CDR2 are MNHEY and SVGAGI. As DNA, the CDR3 is TGTGCCAGCAGTTACCGATCCACCCTAGGCAATGAGCAGTTCTTC. It translates to CASSYRSTLGNEQFF.

The genes are TRBV15 and TRBJ2-1; 8 bases map to TRBD2. The CDR3 has 16 residues. After removal of 0 bases from V and 9 bases from J, the junction contained 10 bases not matched to a gene. Germline CDR1 LNHNV, CDR2 YYDKDF (reference sequence). The CDR3 loop is CATSRDGSGSRGEQFF. CDR3 in DNA: TGTGCCACCAGCAGAGATGGGAGCGGGAGTAGGGGTGAGCAGTTCTTC.

This clonotype was counted a few times. The V gene is TRBV20-1, the J gene TRBJ2-1; perhaps D is TRBD1 or TRBD2 (5 bases each). CDR1 and CDR2 from the germline V gene are DFQATT and SNEGSKA (reference sequence). V was trimmed by 8 bases and J by 2 bases, leaving 13 bases between them. The CDR3 covers 13 residues. CDR3 region: CSPRGNPYNEQFF. For the CDR3, the DNA is TGCAGTCCGAGGGGAAATCCCTACAATGAGCAGTTCTTC.

V is TRBV6-2 or TRBV6-3 and J is TRBJ2-5, with 7 bases identical to TRBD1. Germline V gene sequence: CDR1 MNHEY, CDR2 SVGEGT. The CDR3 has 13 amino acids. Unmatched junction bases numbered 2, after V lost 6 bases and J lost 1 base. CDR3 sequence: CASRGTVQETQYF. CDR3 DNA sequence: TGTGCCAGCAGGGGGACAGTCCAAGAGACCCAGTACTTC.

This clonotype was counted a few times. J is TRBJ1-1 and V is TRBV7-6, with a possible D match to TRBD1 (5 bases). Germline assignment: CDR1 SGHVS and CDR2 FNYEAQ. This CDR3 is 15 amino acids long. Trimming pared 1 base from V and 1 base from J, leaving 10 bases between. CDR3 coding DNA: TGTGCCAGCAGCTTAGAGGCAGGGACGAACACTGAAGCTTTCTTT. Protein product: CASSLEAGTNTEAFF.

This chain joins TRBV7-3 and TRBJ2-7; possible D gene TRBD1, 6 bases. The V and J ends lost 1 base and 5 bases respectively, with 18 bases between them. Germline CDR1 is SGHTA and CDR2 is FQGTGA. CDR3 size: 16 residues. The CDR3 loop is CASSLRPGDVMNEQYF. The CDR3 DNA is TGTGCCAGCAGCTTAAGACCAGGGGATGTGATGAACGAGCAGTACTTC.

This clonotype was recorded a few times. This chain joins TRBV20-1 and TRBJ1-5, with D hard to call. Germline V CDR1 and CDR2: DFQATT, SNEGSKA (reference sequence). The V and J ends lost 0 bases and 3 bases respectively, with 6 bases between them. The CDR3 totals 13 residues. The CDR3 here is CSARDRYNQPQHF. Written as DNA, the CDR3 is TGCAGTGCTAGAGACAGGTACAATCAGCCCCAGCATTTT.

This clonotype appeared a few times. The chain links TRBV6-5 to TRBJ2-1; possibly TRBD1 or TRBD2 for D (5 bases each). The CDR3 consists of 14 residues. Looked up from germline, CDR1 is MNHEY and CDR2 is SVGAGI. Between the trimmed V and J ends, which lost 4 bases and 6 bases, there was a span of 13 bases. CDR3 in amino acids: CASSLAPGLNEQFF. CDR3 sequence (DNA): TGTGCCAGCAGTTTGGCCCCGGGGCTCAATGAGCAGTTCTTC.

This clonotype was seen only a few times. The rearrangement joins TRBV7-2 to TRBJ2-1; D gene ambiguous. Trimming removed 6 bases at V and 8 bases at J, with 11 bases between. Germline lookup yields CDR1 SGHTA and CDR2 FQGNSA. The CDR3 is made up of 12 amino acids. In DNA, the CDR3 is TGTGCCAGCAGGGGGTCTGGGGATGAGCAGTTCTTC. Amino acid sequence: CASRGSGDEQFF.

This clonotype was recorded a few times. The V and J genes are TRBV27 and TRBJ2-5, with D unclear. The germline V gene encodes CDR1 MNHEY and CDR2 SMNVEV (reference sequence). Trimming removed 2 bases at V and 2 bases at J, with 6 bases between. The CDR3 loop spans 13 amino acids. The CDR3 nucleotides read TGTGCCAGCAGTTTAAACGGTCAAGAGACCCAGTACTTC. Translation gives CASSLNGQETQYF.

The gene calls are TRBV6-5 and TRBJ2-2; D remains ambiguous. This CDR3 comprises 15 residues. V was trimmed by 2 bases and J by 5 bases, leaving 12 bases between them. Germline V CDR1 and CDR2: MNHEY, SVGAGI. CDR3 nucleotide sequence: TGTGCCAGCAGTTACCAAGAAAGGCCTACCGGGGAGCTGTTTTTT. This codes for CASSYQERPTGELFF.

This clonotype showed up just a few times. In nucleotides, the CDR3 is TGTGCCATCAGTGAAGTAGGGGACTATGGCTACACCTTC. Residues: CAISEVGDYGYTF. V and J are TRBV10-3 and TRBJ1-2; weak D call: TRBD1 (5 bases). The V end lost 3 bases, the J end lost 3 bases, and 8 bases lay between the germline ends. The CDR3 runs to 13 residues. CDR1 is ENHRY, CDR2 SYGVKD, per germline.

This chain uses TRBV27 with TRBJ1-5; the D is unclear. The CDR3 has 13 residues. CDR1 and CDR2 from the germline V gene are MNHEY and SMNVEV (reference sequence). The V gene lost 5 bases and the J gene lost 3 bases, with 8 bases spanning the gap. CDR3 bases: TGTGCCAGCAGTGGACGGACCAATCAGCCCCAGCATTTT. Protein sequence: CASSGRTNQPQHF.

This chain links TRBV20-1 with TRBJ1-2; 8 nucleotides match TRBD1. Trimming cost V 6 bases and J 7 bases; bases outside gene matches: 10. There are 13 residues in the CDR3. The germline CDR1 and CDR2 sequences are DFQATT and SNEGSKA (reference sequence). The CDR3 bases are TGCAGTGCAAGACCCGGGACAGGCAGTGGCTACACCTTC. As protein: CSARPGTGSGYTF.

This chain connects TRBV20-1 to TRBJ2-5; D may correspond to TRBD1 or TRBD2 (6 bases each). Germline V gene data show CDR1 as DFQATT and CDR2 as SNEGSKA (reference sequence). This CDR3 region has 15 residues. V shed 5 bases and J shed 1 base, with 17 bases lying between them. CDR3 amino acids: CSAPGAQGFQETQYF. In nucleotides, the CDR3 is TGCAGTGCTCCGGGGGCCCAGGGCTTCCAAGAGACCCAGTACTTC.

This clonotype was picked up a small number of times. The gene calls are TRBV20-1 and TRBJ1-1, with D possibly being TRBD1 (6 bases). The CDR3 runs 13 residues. Trimming left V 6 bases short and J 11 bases short, with 22 bases between. CDR1 DFQATT and CDR2 SNEGSKA come from the germline V gene (reference sequence). The CDR3 reads CSARRVGGEMAFF. The CDR3 nucleotides are TGCAGTGCCCGTAGGGTAGGGGGGGAAATGGCTTTCTTT.

In its sample, this clonotype was seen a few times. V is TRBV2 and J is TRBJ2-5; 7 bases map to TRBD2. From germline, CDR1 is SNHLY and CDR2 FYNNEI. The CDR3 has 14 amino acids. J was trimmed by 2 bases and V by 8 bases; bases with no gene match: 8. In DNA form, the CDR3 reads TGTGCCAGCCGGGACTACGGGCGTCAAGAGACCCAGTACTTC. Protein: CASRDYGRQETQYF.

The J gene is TRBJ2-3, the V gene TRBV6-5; TRBD1 might be the D (6 bases). The CDR3 covers 13 residues. Germline V lookup: CDR1 MNHEY, CDR2 SVGAGI. Deletions cut 3 bases from V and 3 bases from J, with 7 bases between. The CDR3 coding sequence is TGTGCCAGCAGTTATCAGGGGACAGATACGCAGTATTTT. Translation: CASSYQGTDTQYF.

The chain recombines TRBV7-2 with TRBJ1-5, with D perhaps TRBD1 (5 bases). The germline V gene has CDR1 SGHTA and CDR2 FQGNSA. The CDR3 length is 16 residues. The V gene lost 1 base and the J gene lost 5 bases, with 15 bases spanning the gap. The CDR3 is CASSLGDGTPDQPQHF. The CDR3 nucleotides read TGTGCCAGCAGCTTAGGCGACGGGACGCCAGATCAGCCCCAGCATTTT.

V is TRBV5-1 and J is TRBJ2-5; 10 bases align to TRBD1. The CDR3 is 16 residues long. V shed 1 base and J 4 bases; nucleotides not matched to a gene: 7. Germline lookup yields CDR1 SGHRS and CDR2 YFSETQ. CDR3 in amino acids: CASSLPGQGFGETQYF. The CDR3 coding sequence is TGCGCCAGCAGCTTGCCGGGACAGGGGTTCGGAGAGACCCAGTACTTC.

The chain has TRBV19 and TRBJ1-5, with 7 bases identical to TRBD1. Germline V lookup: CDR1 LNHDA, CDR2 SQIVND (reference sequence). This CDR3 region has 16 residues. The V segment lost 3 bases and the J segment 0 bases; nucleotides outside the gene matches: 5. CDR3 DNA: TGTGCCAGTAGTATTCCTACAGGGGATAGCAATCAGCCCCAGCATTTT. Protein: CASSIPTGDSNQPQHF.